Below, 21 T cell receptor beta chains from the same sample are listed, as sequenced in a study of T cell changes during pregnancy in multiple sclerosis. Produced via immunoSEQ multiplex PCR; TCRdb's table is partial and in-frame only. The profile covers some 9,100 clones, with 83% appearing a single time and over 15% taken by the ten largest. The specimen was CD8+ T cells from peripheral blood mononuclear cells, collected in the third trimester of pregnancy. The origin of the receptors is a female donor in good health, enrolled as a control in a pregnancy study.

The V gene is TRBV7-2, the J gene TRBJ1-1; a weak D match, TRBD1 (6 bases). Germline CDR1 is SGHTA and CDR2 is FQGNSA. V gave up 2 bases and J gave up 3 bases, with 19 bases separating them. The CDR3 is made up of 17 amino acids. CDR3 amino acids: CASSLSRGGLEDTEAFF. The DNA for the CDR3 is TGTGCCAGCAGCTTAAGTAGGGGGGGGCTAGAGGACACTGAAGCTTTCTTT.

The chain uses TRBV2 and TRBJ2-7; D gene ambiguous. Germline loops: CDR1 SNHLY, CDR2 FYNNEI. V dropped 6 bases and J dropped 0 bases, with 9 bases sitting between them. The CDR3 loop spans 13 amino acids. Here the CDR3 reads CASRRLFSYEQYF. As DNA, the CDR3 is TGTGCCAGCAGGCGACTTTTCTCCTACGAGCAGTACTTC.

The rearrangement uses TRBV13 and TRBJ2-7, with 10 bases identical to TRBD1. The J segment lost 2 bases and the V segment lost 4 bases, leaving 2 bases of the junction unmatched. This CDR3 has 14 amino acids. Germline V gene data show CDR1 as PRHDT and CDR2 as FYEKMQ (reference sequence). CDR3 region: CASSSGTGAYEQYF. The CDR3, as DNA: TGTGCCAGCAGCTCCGGGACAGGGGCCTACGAGCAGTACTTC.

This chain links TRBV5-6 with TRBJ1-2, with D maybe TRBD1 (5 bases). This CDR3 spans 14 amino acids. Germline V CDR1 and CDR2: SGHDT, YYEEEE. V lost 1 base and J lost 3, with 10 bases in between. The CDR3 sequence: CASSLTTDYYGYTF. The CDR3 DNA is TGTGCCAGCAGCTTGACGACAGACTACTATGGCTACACCTTC.

V gene TRBV5-6 combines with J gene TRBJ2-2, with 7 nucleotides matching TRBD2. Trimming took 4 bases from V and 0 from J; bases not matched to a gene: 9. The CDR3 covers 17 residues. Germline V gene sequence: CDR1 SGHDT, CDR2 YYEEEE. The CDR3 loop is CASSPQTSATNTGELFF. The CDR3 bases are TGTGCCAGCAGCCCACAAACTAGCGCTACGAACACCGGGGAGCTGTTTTTT.

This chain uses TRBV7-9 with TRBJ2-7; D possibly corresponds to TRBD1 (6 bases). Germline assignment: CDR1 SEHNR and CDR2 FQNEAQ (reference sequence). CDR3 length equals 16 residues. The V end lost 3 bases, the J end lost 0 bases, and 15 bases lay between the germline ends. CDR3 loop: CASSLGARTDSYEQYF. The CDR3 region has the DNA TGTGCCAGCAGCTTGGGGGCGAGGACAGACTCCTACGAGCAGTACTTC.

V is TRBV29-1 and J is TRBJ2-7, with 7 nucleotides matching TRBD1. This CDR3 is 14 amino acids long. V shed 6 bases and J 0 bases; nucleotides not matched to a gene: 8. Germline CDR1 and CDR2: SQVTM and ANQGSEA. CDR3 bases: TGCAGCGTCCTGACAGGGAGCCACTCCTACGAGCAGTACTTC. This sequence encodes CSVLTGSHSYEQYF.

The gene calls are TRBV18 and TRBJ2-3; D might be TRBD1 (5 bases). V lost 3 bases to trimming and J lost 2 bases, with 12 bases between them. The CDR3 has 15 residues. CDR1 and CDR2 from the germline V gene are KGHSH and LQKENI. CDR3 sequence: CASSPVSGPTDTQYF. As DNA, the CDR3 is TGTGCCAGCTCACCGGTGTCAGGGCCCACAGATACGCAGTATTTT.

This clone appeared a single time. The J gene is TRBJ2-1, the V gene TRBV27; 9 positions match TRBD1. CDR3 length equals 16 residues. Germline CDR1 and CDR2: MNHEY and SMNVEV (reference sequence). V gave up 3 bases and J gave up 1 base; unmatched junction bases: 4. The CDR3 DNA sequence: TGTGCCAGCAGTTTCCCCGGACAGGGGTCCTACAATGAGCAGTTCTTC. Translating it yields CASSFPGQGSYNEQFF.

This chain uses TRBV4-3 with TRBJ1-1, with TRBD1 as a possible D gene (5 bases). The germline V gene encodes CDR1 LGHNA and CDR2 YSLEER. Trimming took off 5 bases at V and 0 bases at J, with 16 bases between the two ends. The CDR3 length is 16 residues. CDR3 DNA: TGCGCCAGCAGCGAGGGGACTGCCTATATGAACACTGAAGCTTTCTTT. This encodes CASSEGTAYMNTEAFF.

This chain joins TRBV13 and TRBJ2-3, with TRBD2 matching over 7 bases. Per germline, CDR1 PRHDT and CDR2 FYEKMQ (reference sequence). The CDR3 runs 12 residues. Losses at the gene ends were 6 bases for V and 10 bases for J; bases not matched to a gene: 7. DNA for the CDR3: TGTGCCAGCAGTTTCGGGGGGAGATCGCAGTATTTT. Translation gives CASSFGGRSQYF.

This sequence joins TRBV20-1 and TRBJ1-2; no reliable D call. CDR1 is DFQATT and CDR2 is SNEGSKA in the germline V gene (reference sequence). Trimming cost V 6 bases and J 5 bases, with 10 bases left between them. The CDR3 is 11 amino acids. This CDR3 is CSARSLYGYTF. Here the CDR3 DNA reads TGCAGTGCGAGGTCCTTATATGGCTACACCTTC.

The gene calls are TRBV27 and TRBJ1-1; the match to TRBD1 covers 7 bases. Per germline, CDR1 MNHEY and CDR2 SMNVEV (reference sequence). The CDR3 totals 15 residues. V was pared by 1 base and J by 3 bases, with 5 bases of the junction left unmatched. The CDR3 protein is CASSLFRGPDTEAFF. The CDR3 DNA reads TGTGCCAGCAGTTTATTTAGGGGGCCGGACACTGAAGCTTTCTTT.

The chain is built from TRBV6-4 and TRBJ2-2; the D gene is possibly TRBD2 (6 bases). V gave up 3 bases and J gave up 0 bases, with 11 bases separating them. The CDR3 contains 16 residues. From germline, CDR1 is MRHNA and CDR2 SNTAGT. CDR3 in DNA: TGTGCCAGCAGTGAAGGAGGGCACGCGAACACCGGGGAGCTGTTTTTT. The encoded protein is CASSEGGHANTGELFF.

The rearrangement uses TRBV6-1 and TRBJ2-3, with 11 nucleotides matching TRBD2. V gave up 4 bases and J gave up 1 base; unmatched junction bases: 7. The germline CDR1 and CDR2 sequences are MNHNS and SASEGT. The CDR3 has 17 amino acids. The CDR3 is CASSGSMTSGGTDTQYF. The CDR3 nucleotides are TGTGCCAGCAGTGGATCGATGACTAGCGGGGGCACAGATACGCAGTATTTT.

V and J are TRBV6-1 and TRBJ2-2, with 7 bases aligning to TRBD1. V lost 8 bases, J lost 5 bases, and 8 bases stayed unmatched. This CDR3 region has 14 residues. Per the germline V gene, CDR1 is MNHNS and CDR2 is SASEGT. For the CDR3, the DNA is TGTGCCAGCGTCGAAACAGGGGAAACCGGGGAGCTGTTTTTT. Translated, it gives CASVETGETGELFF.

CDR3: CASSVEASTDTQYF. The CDR3 DNA is TGTGCCAGCAGTGTTGAGGCTAGCACAGATACGCAGTATTTT. The genes are TRBV6-4 and TRBJ2-3, with D unclear. Trimming shortened V by 4 bases and J by 0 bases, and 8 bases separated the two germline ends. The CDR3 has 14 residues. The germline V gene encodes CDR1 MRHNA and CDR2 SNTAGT.

The chain uses TRBV6-1 and TRBJ2-1; TRBD1 might be the D (6 bases). CDR3 size: 14 residues. V was cut by 7 bases and J by 4 bases, with 14 bases left in between. Germline values: CDR1 MNHNS, CDR2 SASEGT. Written as DNA, the CDR3 is TGTGCCAGCATCCGGGACACAGGATACAATGAGCAGTTCTTC. Its protein product is CASIRDTGYNEQFF.

V and J are TRBV5-1 and TRBJ1-4; D gene uncertain. The CDR3 is made up of 14 amino acids. CDR1 and CDR2 from the germline V gene are SGHRS and YFSETQ. V was clipped by 5 bases and J by 8 bases, with 16 bases between them. CDR3: CASRSQQTGEKLFF. CDR3 coding DNA: TGCGCCAGCAGGTCTCAACAAACGGGAGAAAAACTGTTTTTT.

The chain carries TRBV2 and TRBJ2-2; 12 bases map to TRBD2. CDR3 length: 15 residues. CDR1 and CDR2 from the germline V gene are SNHLY and FYNNEI. V shed 4 bases and J 7 bases; nucleotides not matched to a gene: 4. CDR3 sequence: CASSGLAGEHGELFF. CDR3 bases: TGTGCCAGCAGTGGACTAGCGGGAGAGCACGGGGAGCTGTTTTTT.

With regard to this clone: The same CDR3 can be traced to other DNA sequences in this sample. This sequence joins TRBV7-8 and TRBJ2-5, with D tentatively TRBD1 (5 bases). Between the trimmed V and J ends, which lost 1 base and 1 base, there was a span of 10 bases. Germline CDR1 is SGHVS and CDR2 is FQNEAQ. The CDR3 has 15 residues. The CDR3 here is CASSLEPGLQETQYF. CDR3 sequence (DNA): TGTGCCAGCAGCTTAGAACCAGGGCTCCAAGAGACCCAGTACTTC.